This passage covers 32 T cell receptor beta chains from one sample sequenced in a study of control samples from healthy donors and cancer patients. Assay: immunoSEQ multiplex PCR; the TCRdb copy retains only in-frame clones and omits some. The data contain 150,000 or so clones, 75% to 95% of them singletons. The sequenced sample was blood. These receptor sequences come from a man aged 40-49 years in good health.

About this clone: Different DNA sequences within this sample yield the same CDR3. V gene TRBV27 combines with J gene TRBJ1-2; no clear D. This CDR3 is built from 13 residues. Trimming stripped 5 bases from V and 2 bases from J, with 9 bases between. Germline V gene lookup returns CDR1 MNHEY and CDR2 SMNVEV (reference sequence). Here the CDR3 reads CASSEDGNYGYTF. The CDR3 nucleotides are TGTGCCAGCAGTGAAGACGGGAACTATGGCTACACCTTC.

The chain combines TRBV28 with TRBJ1-5; D remains unclear. The CDR3 has 12 amino acids. Deletions cut 6 bases from V and 11 bases from J, with 14 bases between. Germline V gene sequence: CDR1 MDHEN, CDR2 SYDVKM. The CDR3 spells CASSNIRGSQHF. In nucleotides, the CDR3 is TGTGCCAGCAGCAACATACGAGGGTCCCAGCATTTT.

The rearrangement links TRBV12-3 or TRBV12-4 to TRBJ2-1; D gene uncertain. This CDR3 is 13 amino acids long. The V end lost 0 bases, the J end lost 10 bases, and 10 bases lay between the germline ends. This CDR3 is CASSLARNIEQFF. The CDR3, as DNA: TGTGCCAGCAGTTTAGCGCGGAACATCGAGCAGTTCTTC.

This chain links TRBV6-1 with TRBJ1-3; 9 bases line up with TRBD1. CDR1 MNHNS and CDR2 SASEGT come from the germline V gene. CDR3 length: 17 residues. Trimming cost V 4 bases and J 0 bases; bases outside gene matches: 7. The CDR3, as DNA: TGTGCCAGCAGTGGGACCGGGACAGGGCTCTCTGGAAACACCATATATTTT. Protein product: CASSGTGTGLSGNTIYF.

The chain combines TRBV11-2 with TRBJ2-1, with D possibly TRBD2 on 7 matching bases. The CDR3 loop spans 15 amino acids. From germline, CDR1 is SGHAT and CDR2 FQNNGV. Deletions cut 1 base from V and 5 bases from J, with 12 bases between. CDR3 amino acids: CASSLVAGAHNEQFF. The CDR3 DNA follows: TGTGCCAGCAGCTTAGTGGCGGGGGCCCACAATGAGCAGTTCTTC.

V usage is TRBV2 and J usage is TRBJ1-3; unclear D gene. V was pared by 4 bases and J by 3 bases, with 10 bases between. CDR1 is SNHLY, CDR2 FYNNEI, per germline. The CDR3 covers 14 residues. CDR3 in DNA: TGTGCCAGCAGTGTAGAGAGACTTGGAAACACCATATATTTT. Translating it yields CASSVERLGNTIYF.

This clone was observed a single time. The genes are TRBV7-8 and TRBJ2-5, with unresolved D. V lost 4 bases and J lost 1, with 4 bases in between. CDR1 and CDR2 (germline): SGHVS, FQNEAQ. This CDR3 is 12 amino acids long. Here the CDR3 DNA reads TGTGCCAGCAGCTGGGGCCAAGAGACCCAGTACTTC. This sequence encodes CASSWGQETQYF.

This clone showed up just once. The rearrangement uses TRBV6-5 and TRBJ1-1; the match to TRBD1 covers 8 bases. CDR3 length equals 14 residues. Germline values: CDR1 MNHEY, CDR2 SVGAGI. V shed 6 bases, J shed 6 bases, and the junction held 9 bases outside the gene matches. DNA for the CDR3: TGTGCCAGCAGCCTCGACAGGGGATGGGCTGAAGCTTTCTTT. Amino acid sequence: CASSLDRGWAEAFF.

The chain employs TRBV5-1 and TRBJ1-3; unclear D gene. The CDR3 is 13 residues long. V was shortened by 0 bases and J by 2 bases, with 3 bases between the two germline ends. Germline values: CDR1 SGHRS, CDR2 YFSETQ. The CDR3 spells CASSLGPGNTIYF. The CDR3 coding sequence is TGCGCCAGCAGCTTGGGCCCTGGAAACACCATATATTTT.

The CDR3 DNA is TGTGCCAGCAGTTACGGGGGCTCAGGAAACACCATATATTTT. Translated: CASSYGGSGNTIYF. This rearrangement joins TRBV6-5 to TRBJ1-3; a weak D match, TRBD1 (6 bases). Germline lookup yields CDR1 MNHEY and CDR2 SVGAGI. The V end was cut by 2 bases, the J end by 4 bases, with 9 bases between. This CDR3 region has 14 residues.

The chain is built from TRBV20-1 and TRBJ2-3; 8 bases are a match to TRBD2. The CDR3 has 15 amino acids. J lost 2 bases, V lost 3 bases, and 7 bases had no gene match. The germline V gene has CDR1 DFQATT and CDR2 SNEGSKA (reference sequence). The CDR3: CSASSTSESTDTQYF. The CDR3 nucleotides read TGCAGTGCTAGTTCGACTAGCGAGTCCACAGATACGCAGTATTTT.

The chain is built from TRBV6-5 and TRBJ1-4; D remains ambiguous. The V and J ends lost 5 bases and 0 bases respectively, with 10 bases between them. CDR3 length: 15 residues. The V gene's germline CDR1 is MNHEY and CDR2 SVGAGI. The CDR3 reads CASSKGGATNEKLFF. The CDR3 DNA reads TGTGCCAGCAGTAAGGGCGGCGCAACTAATGAAAAACTGTTTTTT.

The CDR3 here is CAIAGSASTDTQYF. CDR3 nucleotides: TGTGCCATCGCCGGGTCGGCTAGCACAGATACGCAGTATTTT. The chain employs TRBV10-3 and TRBJ2-3, with D hard to call. The CDR3 sequence is 14 residues long. V lost 8 bases and J 0 bases, leaving 12 bases between the germline ends. CDR1 is ENHRY, CDR2 SYGVKD, per germline.

This chain uses TRBV6-2 or TRBV6-3 with TRBJ1-3; 7 nucleotides agree with TRBD1. The V and J ends lost 5 bases and 3 bases, in that order; junction bases with no gene match: 16. The CDR3 is 18 amino acids. Germline V gives CDR1 MNHEY, CDR2 SVGEGT. DNA for the CDR3: TGTGCCAGCAGTCAGCATCCCCTACAGGGGTACTTTGGAAACACCATATATTTT. Translated: CASSQHPLQGYFGNTIYF.

The rearrangement uses TRBV10-3 and TRBJ1-5, with 8 bases identical to TRBD1. The germline gives CDR1 ENHRY, CDR2 SYGVKD. The CDR3 length is 15 residues. V was pared by 7 bases and J by 2 bases, with 7 bases of the junction left unmatched. The CDR3, as DNA: TGTGCCATCAAGAACGGGGGACAGGGCAATCAGCCCCAGCATTTT. Encoded protein: CAIKNGGQGNQPQHF.

V and J are TRBV27 and TRBJ1-4; tentative D call: TRBD1 (6 bases). The germline gives CDR1 MNHEY, CDR2 SMNVEV (reference sequence). The CDR3 consists of 13 residues. Deletions cut 7 bases from V and 8 bases from J, with 14 bases between. This chain's CDR3 is CASTKGGSEKLFF. DNA for the CDR3: TGTGCCAGCACAAAGGGGGGATCGGAAAAACTGTTTTTT.

The J gene is TRBJ2-1, the V gene TRBV24-1, with 11 bases matching TRBD2. V was pared by 5 bases and J by 7 bases, with 6 bases of the junction left unmatched. Germline CDR1 is KGHDR and CDR2 is SFDVKD. This CDR3 is built from 15 residues. The CDR3 DNA reads as TGTGCCACCAGTGTAGCGGGGGGGGAACGAAATGAGCAGTTCTTC. This sequence encodes CATSVAGGERNEQFF.

The J gene is TRBJ2-1, the V gene TRBV3-1 (or the pseudogene TRBV3-2); 7 bases line up with TRBD2. The junction had 11 bases not matched to a gene; V was cut back by 4 bases and J by 5 bases. This CDR3 spans 16 amino acids. CDR1 is LGHDT, CDR2 YNNKEL, per germline (reference sequence). Written as DNA, the CDR3 is TGTGCCAGCAGCCCGTCCGGCGGGGGACCTAACAATGAGCAGTTCTTC. Its translation is CASSPSGGGPNNEQFF.

V usage is TRBV7-3 and J usage is TRBJ1-2; no reliable D call. Trimming took off 5 bases at V and 4 bases at J, with 17 bases between the two ends. This CDR3 is 15 amino acids long. Germline V gene lookup returns CDR1 SGHTA and CDR2 FQGTGA. CDR3 in amino acids: CASSPRRRTPYGYTF. In DNA, the CDR3 is TGTGCCAGCAGCCCTCGACGGCGAACACCCTATGGCTACACCTTC.

A note on this clone: The junction differs from germline at one of its ends, possibly a read error. This chain joins TRBV7-9 and TRBJ2-1; no reliable D call. The germline V gene has CDR1 SEHNR and CDR2 FQNEAQ (reference sequence). The CDR3 length is 11 residues. CDR3 amino acids: CASSRGNEKFF. The CDR3 DNA reads TGTGCCAGCAGTCGTGGGAATGAGAAGTTCTTC. Full variable domain (remainder filled in from reference TRBV7-9 and TRBJ2-1): DTGVSQNPRHKITKRGQNVTFRCDPISEHNRLYWYRQTLGQGPEFLTYFQNEAQLEKSRLLSDRFSAERPKGSFSTLEIQRTEQGDSAMYLCASSRGNEKFFGPGTRLTVL.

V and J are TRBV5-1 and TRBJ2-3; D ambiguous. The germline V gene has CDR1 SGHRS and CDR2 YFSETQ. This CDR3 comprises 16 residues. V lost 0 bases to trimming and J lost 3 bases, with 14 bases between them. The DNA for the CDR3 is TGCGCCAGCAGCTTGGCTATACTGGGGTTAACAGATACGCAGTATTTT. Translated, it gives CASSLAILGLTDTQYF.

This chain uses TRBV29-1 with TRBJ2-5; 8 bases are shared with TRBD2. The CDR3 has 14 residues. With V trimmed by 7 bases and J by 1 base, 8 bases remained unmatched. Looked up from germline, CDR1 is SQVTM and CDR2 is ANQGSEA. In DNA form, the CDR3 reads TGCAGCGCCCATCCAGCGGGGGTCCAAGAGACCCAGTACTTC. Amino acid sequence: CSAHPAGVQETQYF.

This chain connects TRBV27 to TRBJ1-4, with D maybe TRBD1 (6 bases). The CDR3 covers 18 residues. Trimming removed 5 bases at V and 2 bases at J, with 21 bases between. From germline, CDR1 is MNHEY and CDR2 SMNVEV (reference sequence). In DNA, the CDR3 is TGTGCCAGCAGTACCAGGGGCTGGAAGTCTTACACTAATGAAAAACTGTTTTTT. Its translation is CASSTRGWKSYTNEKLFF.

The J gene is TRBJ2-1, the V gene TRBV6-5; D may be TRBD2 (5 bases). The CDR3 consists of 16 residues. V was cut by 0 bases and J by 4 bases, with 13 bases left in between. Looked up from germline, CDR1 is MNHEY and CDR2 is SVGAGI. CDR3 sequence: CASSYSLLADYNEQFF. The CDR3 DNA reads TGTGCCAGCAGTTACTCGCTGCTAGCAGATTACAATGAGCAGTTCTTC.

J is TRBJ2-6 and V is TRBV7-3; D possibly corresponds to TRBD1 (5 bases). V gave up 0 bases and J gave up 1 base, with 16 bases separating them. The CDR3 is made up of 19 amino acids. Germline lookup yields CDR1 SGHTA and CDR2 FQGTGA. CDR3 in amino acids: CASSLTAPGQGSGANVLTF. In nucleotides, the CDR3 is TGTGCCAGCAGCTTAACGGCCCCAGGACAAGGATCTGGGGCCAACGTCCTGACTTTC.

The genes are TRBV12-3 or TRBV12-4 and TRBJ1-4, with unresolved D. CDR3 size: 11 residues. The germline V and J ends were trimmed by 4 bases and 7 bases, with 4 bases remaining between them. In DNA form, the CDR3 reads TGTGCCAGCAGTTCCGGTGAAAAACTGTTTTTT. Its translation: CASSSGEKLFF.

The genes are TRBV5-5 and TRBJ1-1; 10 nucleotides match TRBD1. Unmatched junction bases numbered 4, after V lost 3 bases and J lost 11 bases. The CDR3 runs to 12 residues. Germline values: CDR1 SGHKS, CDR2 YYEKEE (reference sequence). The chain's CDR3 is CASSWGQGIAFF. CDR3 coding DNA: TGTGCCAGCAGCTGGGGACAGGGGATTGCTTTCTTT.

V usage is TRBV29-1 and J usage is TRBJ2-5; D gene ambiguous. Between the trimmed V and J ends, which lost 3 bases and 1 base, there was a span of 9 bases. The CDR3 loop spans 13 amino acids. Germline V lookup: CDR1 SQVTM, CDR2 ANQGSEA. The CDR3 sequence: CSVELAVQETQYF. For the CDR3, the DNA is TGCAGCGTTGAGTTGGCGGTCCAAGAGACCCAGTACTTC.

This clone appeared once. DNA for the CDR3: TGTGCCAGCAGCTTGGAGGGGGCGCGTTTTGGCTACACCTTC. This encodes CASSLEGARFGYTF. This rearrangement joins TRBV5-4 to TRBJ1-2, with 7 bases that match TRBD1. Germline V gives CDR1 SGHNT, CDR2 YYREEE (reference sequence). The CDR3 is made up of 14 amino acids. The V gene end was trimmed by 0 bases and the J gene end by 7 bases; junction bases not matched to a gene: 6.

The V and J genes are TRBV5-1 and TRBJ2-7; the D gene is possibly TRBD1 (8 bases). CDR3 length: 14 amino acids. The germline V and J ends were trimmed by 2 bases and 1 base, with 10 bases remaining between them. The germline V gene encodes CDR1 SGHRS and CDR2 YFSETQ. Here the CDR3 reads CASSLQGGSYEQYF. CDR3 coding DNA: TGCGCCAGCAGCTTACAGGGGGGGTCCTACGAGCAGTACTTC.

The rearrangement joins TRBV3-1 (or the pseudogene TRBV3-2) to TRBJ1-1; the D gene is possibly TRBD1 (6 bases). The CDR3 has 15 amino acids. The V end was cut by 1 base, the J end by 1 base, with 10 bases between. The germline CDR1 and CDR2 sequences are LGHDT and YNNKEL (reference sequence). The CDR3 DNA reads TGTGCCAGCAGCCAAGGAACAGGGCGGAACACTGAAGCTTTCTTT. Its protein is CASSQGTGRNTEAFF.

The J gene is TRBJ1-6, the V gene TRBV7-8, with 7 bases aligning to TRBD1. This CDR3 contains 18 residues. The germline CDR1 and CDR2 sequences are SGHVS and FQNEAQ. Trimming removed 1 base from V and 1 base from J; junction bases left unmatched: 7. The CDR3 DNA follows: TGTGCCAGCAGCTTAGAGGGAGGGGGCATGTCCTATAATTCACCCCTCCACTTT. The encoded protein is CASSLEGGGMSYNSPLHF. The whole variable domain, remainder taken from reference TRBV7-8 and TRBJ1-6, is GAGVSQSPRYKVAKRGQDVALRCDPISGHVSLFWYQQALGQGPEFLTYFQNEAQLDKSGLPSDRFFAERPEGSVSTLKIQRTQQEDSAVYLCASSLEGGGMSYNSPLHFGNGTRLTVT.